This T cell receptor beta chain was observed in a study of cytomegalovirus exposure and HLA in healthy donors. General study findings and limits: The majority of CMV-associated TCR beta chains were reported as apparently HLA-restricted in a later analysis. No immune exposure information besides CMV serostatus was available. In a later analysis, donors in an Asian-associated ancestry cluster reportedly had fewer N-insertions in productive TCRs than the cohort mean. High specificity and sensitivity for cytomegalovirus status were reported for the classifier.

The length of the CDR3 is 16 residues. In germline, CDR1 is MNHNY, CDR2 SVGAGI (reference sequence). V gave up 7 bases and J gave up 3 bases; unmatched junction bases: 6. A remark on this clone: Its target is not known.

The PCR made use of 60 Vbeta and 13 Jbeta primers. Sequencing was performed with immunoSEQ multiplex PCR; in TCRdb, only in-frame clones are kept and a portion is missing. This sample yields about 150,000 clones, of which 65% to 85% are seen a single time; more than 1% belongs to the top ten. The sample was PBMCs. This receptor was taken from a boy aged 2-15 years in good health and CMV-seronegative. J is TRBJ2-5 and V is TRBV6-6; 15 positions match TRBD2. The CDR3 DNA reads TGTGCCAGCACCACTGGGACTAGCGGGAGGAAAGAGACCCAGTACTTC. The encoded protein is CASTTGTSGRKETQYF.